The rows below give T cell receptor beta chains drawn from one sample of a study of blood T cell repertoires in COVID-19. Data came from immunoSEQ multiplex PCR; TCRdb stores just in-frame clones and leaves some out. The profile covers around 460,000 clones, with 70% to 90% appearing a single time and 0.8% to 0.9% taken by the ten largest. The sequenced sample was peripheral blood. Receptors originate from a man aged 18 to 30 with COVID-19, enrolled during active disease. Each CDR3 is given with its conserved first and last residue. Fields, in order: CDR3 DNA, CDR3 protein, D gene, J gene, clone size, V gene. D genes are given only for firm matches. The size entry is marked missing in some rows and otherwise reads once, few, many or a size class.

CDR3 DNA: TGTGCCAGCAGTTACGGTCTTAGCCACGAGCAGTACTTC
CDR3 protein: CASSYGLSHEQYF
D gene: NA
J gene: TRBJ2-7
clone size: NA
V gene: TRBV12-3/TRBV12-4

CDR3 DNA: TGTGCCATAGCGGGGGGGCCCCACGAGCAGTACTTC
CDR3 protein: CAIAGGPHEQYF
D gene: TRBD2
J gene: TRBJ2-7
clone size: NA
V gene: TRBV10-3

CDR3 DNA: TGTGCCAGCAGTCGGAGATCAGGGGGCGACTTTTCACCCCTCCACTTT
CDR3 protein: CASSRRSGGDFSPLHF
D gene: TRBD1
J gene: TRBJ1-6
clone size: NA
V gene: TRBV28

CDR3 DNA: TGTGCCAGCAGTCCTTTTGGCCGCACAGATACGCAGTATTTT
CDR3 protein: CASSPFGRTDTQYF
D gene: NA
J gene: TRBJ2-3
clone size: NA
V gene: TRBV2

CDR3 DNA: TGTGCCAGTAGTATTAACAGTTACTACGAGCAGTACTTC
CDR3 protein: CASSINSYYEQYF
D gene: NA
J gene: TRBJ2-7
clone size: NA
V gene: TRBV19

CDR3 DNA: TGTGCCAGCAGCCCGGACAGGGGGCAGGTCCAGCCCCAGCATTTT
CDR3 protein: CASSPDRGQVQPQHF
D gene: TRBD1
J gene: TRBJ1-5
clone size: NA
V gene: TRBV2

CDR3 DNA: TGTGCCAGCAGTTACGGACTAGCGGGGATCTACGAGCAGTACTTC
CDR3 protein: CASSYGLAGIYEQYF
D gene: TRBD2
J gene: TRBJ2-7
clone size: NA
V gene: TRBV6-5

CDR3 DNA: TGTGCCAGCAGCTTAGGAGGGAACTATGGCTACACCTTC
CDR3 protein: CASSLGGNYGYTF
D gene: NA
J gene: TRBJ1-2
clone size: NA
V gene: TRBV11-3

CDR3 DNA: TGTGCCAGCAGTGAAGGGTTCACTATTGGAGATACGCAGTATTTT
CDR3 protein: CASSEGFTIGDTQYF
D gene: NA
J gene: TRBJ2-3
clone size: NA
V gene: TRBV2

CDR3 DNA: TGTGCCATCAGTGAGTCCTCGTCTAGCGGGAGGCAAAGGCAGTTCTTC
CDR3 protein: CAISESSSSGRQRQFF
D gene: TRBD2
J gene: TRBJ2-1
clone size: NA
V gene: TRBV10-3

CDR3 DNA: TGTGCCAGCAGCCATCGGAGGAAGGGCTACCAAGAGACCCAGTACTTC
CDR3 protein: CASSHRRKGYQETQYF
D gene: NA
J gene: TRBJ2-5
clone size: once
V gene: TRBV3-1/TRBV3-2

CDR3 DNA: TGTGCCAGCAGCCAGGGGGACTGGAGCAATCAGCCCCAGCATTTT
CDR3 protein: CASSQGDWSNQPQHF
D gene: NA
J gene: TRBJ1-5
clone size: NA
V gene: TRBV4-2

CDR3 DNA: TGTGCCAGATGTACCGGGACTAGCGGAGTAGGTTGCGATGAGCAGTTCTTC
CDR3 protein: CARCTGTSGVGCDEQFF
D gene: TRBD2
J gene: TRBJ2-1
clone size: NA
V gene: TRBV4-2

CDR3 DNA: TGTGCCTCCACCCGCATAGGGAGGTATGGCTACACCTTC
CDR3 protein: CASTRIGRYGYTF
D gene: NA
J gene: TRBJ1-2
clone size: NA
V gene: TRBV6-5

CDR3 DNA: TGTGCCAGCAGAAAAGCTCGTAGGGGCTCAAATAAGAACACAGATACGCAGTATTTT
CDR3 protein: CASRKARRGSNKNTDTQYF
D gene: NA
J gene: TRBJ2-3
clone size: once
V gene: TRBV2

CDR3 DNA: TGCGCCAGCAGGACTAGCGGGAGCTCCTACGAGCAGTACTTC
CDR3 protein: CASRTSGSSYEQYF
D gene: TRBD2
J gene: TRBJ2-7
clone size: NA
V gene: TRBV10-1

CDR3 DNA: TGTGCCAGCAGTTTTGGAGGATTCCCTGAAGCTTTCTTT
CDR3 protein: CASSFGGFPEAFF
D gene: NA
J gene: TRBJ1-1
clone size: NA
V gene: TRBV12-3/TRBV12-4

CDR3 DNA: TGTGCCAGCAATCCTGTGGGGGGGGCGTTAGAGACCCAGTACTTC
CDR3 protein: CASNPVGGALETQYF
D gene: NA
J gene: TRBJ2-5
clone size: NA
V gene: TRBV6-5

CDR3 DNA: TGTGCCAGCAGTTACACGCGGGGGAGTGAAGCCCAGCATTTT
CDR3 protein: CASSYTRGSEAQHF
D gene: NA
J gene: TRBJ1-5
clone size: NA
V gene: TRBV6-5

CDR3 DNA: TGTGCCAGCAGCTTCGCGGGCCCCTACAATGAGCAGTTCTTC
CDR3 protein: CASSFAGPYNEQFF
D gene: NA
J gene: TRBJ2-1
clone size: NA
V gene: TRBV11-2

CDR3 DNA: TGCGCCAGCAGCTTGGCCCAGAACACTGAAGCTTTCTTT
CDR3 protein: CASSLAQNTEAFF
D gene: NA
J gene: TRBJ1-1
clone size: NA
V gene: TRBV5-1

CDR3 DNA: TGTGCCAGCAGCCCGGGAAACGGTTCCCCTGGGGCCAACGTCCTGACTTTC
CDR3 protein: CASSPGNGSPGANVLTF
D gene: NA
J gene: TRBJ2-6
clone size: NA
V gene: TRBV5-8

CDR3 DNA: TGTGCCAGTAGCGGAGCGACAGGGGAAAACTATGGCTACACCTTC
CDR3 protein: CASSGATGENYGYTF
D gene: TRBD1
J gene: TRBJ1-2
clone size: NA
V gene: TRBV19

CDR3 DNA: TGCGCCAGCAGGGGGGGTCTCGGGACCTACGAGCAGTACTTC
CDR3 protein: CASRGGLGTYEQYF
D gene: NA
J gene: TRBJ2-7
clone size: NA
V gene: TRBV5-1

CDR3 DNA: TGTGCCAGCAGCCAAGCTGGGACTAGTGAGCAGTACTTC
CDR3 protein: CASSQAGTSEQYF
D gene: TRBD2
J gene: TRBJ2-7
clone size: NA
V gene: TRBV3-1/TRBV3-2

CDR3 DNA: TGTGCCAGCAGTTCTCGATCGACAGCCCGCTATGGCTACACCTTC
CDR3 protein: CASSSRSTARYGYTF
D gene: NA
J gene: TRBJ1-2
clone size: NA
V gene: TRBV27

CDR3 DNA: TGTGCCTGGTCACCTAGCTCCTACAATGAGCAGTTCTTC
CDR3 protein: CAWSPSSYNEQFF
D gene: NA
J gene: TRBJ2-1
clone size: NA
V gene: TRBV30

CDR3 DNA: TGTGCCATAGGACAGGGTGGGAAACTGTTTTTT
CDR3 protein: CAIGQGGKLFF
D gene: TRBD1
J gene: TRBJ1-4
clone size: once
V gene: TRBV6-6

CDR3 DNA: TGTGCCAGCAGCTTAGGCGGGAAATCTTCCTACGAGCAGTACTTC
CDR3 protein: CASSLGGKSSYEQYF
D gene: NA
J gene: TRBJ2-7
clone size: NA
V gene: TRBV7-2

CDR3 DNA: TGTGCCACCAGCAGAGGGGACTCCTCCTACGAGCAGTACTTC
CDR3 protein: CATSRGDSSYEQYF
D gene: NA
J gene: TRBJ2-7
clone size: NA
V gene: TRBV15

CDR3 DNA: TGTGCCAGTACAAGGACAGGGCGAATACTCCCCTACAATGAGCAGTTCTTC
CDR3 protein: CASTRTGRILPYNEQFF
D gene: TRBD1
J gene: TRBJ2-1
clone size: once
V gene: TRBV19